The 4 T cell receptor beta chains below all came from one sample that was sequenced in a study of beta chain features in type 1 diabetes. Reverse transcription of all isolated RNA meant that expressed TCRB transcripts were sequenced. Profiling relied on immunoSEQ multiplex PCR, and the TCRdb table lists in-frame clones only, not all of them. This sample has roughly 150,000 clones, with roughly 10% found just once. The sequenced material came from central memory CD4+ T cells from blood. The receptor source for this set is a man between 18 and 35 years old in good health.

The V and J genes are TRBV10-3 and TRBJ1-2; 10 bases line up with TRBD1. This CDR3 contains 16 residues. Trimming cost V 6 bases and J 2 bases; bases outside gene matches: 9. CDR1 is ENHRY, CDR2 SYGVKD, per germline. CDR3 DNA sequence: TGTGCCATCAGCCCGCGAGGGACAGGGGACAACTATGGCTACACCTTC. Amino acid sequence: CAISPRGTGDNYGYTF.

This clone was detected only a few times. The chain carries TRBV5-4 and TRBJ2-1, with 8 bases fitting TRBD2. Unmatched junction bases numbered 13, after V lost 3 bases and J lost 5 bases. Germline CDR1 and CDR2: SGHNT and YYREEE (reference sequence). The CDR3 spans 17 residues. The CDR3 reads CASSSTTSGRRNNEQFF. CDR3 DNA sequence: TGTGCCAGCAGCTCGACCACTAGCGGACGAAGAAACAATGAGCAGTTCTTC.

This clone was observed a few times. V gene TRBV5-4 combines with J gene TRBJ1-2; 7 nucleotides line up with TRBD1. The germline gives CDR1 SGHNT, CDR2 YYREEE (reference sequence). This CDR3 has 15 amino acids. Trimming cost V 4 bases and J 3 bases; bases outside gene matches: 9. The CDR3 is CASSQGGRQDYGYTF. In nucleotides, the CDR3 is TGTGCCAGCAGCCAGGGGGGTCGGCAGGACTATGGCTACACCTTC.

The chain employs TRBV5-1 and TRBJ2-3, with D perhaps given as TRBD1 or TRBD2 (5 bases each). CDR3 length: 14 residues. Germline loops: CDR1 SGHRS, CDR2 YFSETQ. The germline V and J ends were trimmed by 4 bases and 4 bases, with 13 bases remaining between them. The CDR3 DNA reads TGCGCCAGCAGCCCGGGGTGGGGCGCAGATACGCAGTATTTT. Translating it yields CASSPGWGADTQYF.